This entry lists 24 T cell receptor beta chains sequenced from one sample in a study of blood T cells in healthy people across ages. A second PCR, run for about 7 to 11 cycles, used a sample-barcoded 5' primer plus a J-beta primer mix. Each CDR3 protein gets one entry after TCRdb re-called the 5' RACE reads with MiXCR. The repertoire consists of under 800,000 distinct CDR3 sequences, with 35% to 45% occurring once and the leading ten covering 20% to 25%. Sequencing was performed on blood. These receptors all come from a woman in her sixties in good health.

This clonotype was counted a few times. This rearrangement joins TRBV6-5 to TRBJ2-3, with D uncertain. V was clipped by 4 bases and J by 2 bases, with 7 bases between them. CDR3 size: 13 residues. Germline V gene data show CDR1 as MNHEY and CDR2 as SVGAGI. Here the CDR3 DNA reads TGTGCCAGCAGTTCCTATTTCACAGATACGCAGTATTTT. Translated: CASSSYFTDTQYF.

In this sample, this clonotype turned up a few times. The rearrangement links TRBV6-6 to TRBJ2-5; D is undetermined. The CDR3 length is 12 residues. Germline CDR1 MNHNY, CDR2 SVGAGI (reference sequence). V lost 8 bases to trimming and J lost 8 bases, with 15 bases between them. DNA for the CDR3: TGTGCCAGCTCTGGTATTGAAGGAACCCAGTACTTC. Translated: CASSGIEGTQYF.

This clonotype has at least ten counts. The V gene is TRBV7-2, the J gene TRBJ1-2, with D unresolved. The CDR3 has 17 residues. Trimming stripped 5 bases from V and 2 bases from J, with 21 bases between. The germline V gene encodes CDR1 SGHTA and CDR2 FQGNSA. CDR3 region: CASSPAFSGSANYGYTF. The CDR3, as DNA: TGTGCCAGCAGCCCAGCTTTTTCGGGGAGCGCAAACTATGGCTACACCTTC.

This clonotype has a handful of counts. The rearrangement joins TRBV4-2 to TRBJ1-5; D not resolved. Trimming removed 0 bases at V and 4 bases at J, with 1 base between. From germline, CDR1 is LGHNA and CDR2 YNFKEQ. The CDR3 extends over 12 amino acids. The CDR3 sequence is CASSQENQPQHF. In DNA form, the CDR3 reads TGTGCCAGCAGCCAAGAGAATCAGCCCCAGCATTTT.

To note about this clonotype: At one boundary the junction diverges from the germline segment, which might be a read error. CDR3 sequence: CGARNGGRPLSEQYF. In DNA form, the CDR3 reads TGCGGTGCTAGAAATGGCGGGAGACCTCTGAGTGAGCAGTACTTC. The rearrangement links TRBV20-1 to TRBJ2-7, with 7 bases that match TRBD2. This CDR3 contains 15 residues. Germline CDR1 DFQATT, CDR2 SNEGSKA (reference sequence).

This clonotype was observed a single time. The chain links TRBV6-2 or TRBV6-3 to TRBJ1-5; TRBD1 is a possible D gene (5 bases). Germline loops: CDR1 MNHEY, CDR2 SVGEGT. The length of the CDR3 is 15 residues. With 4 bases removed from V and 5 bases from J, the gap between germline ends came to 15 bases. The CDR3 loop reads CASSSPGGGYQPQHF. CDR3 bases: TGTGCCAGCAGTTCGCCGGGGGGAGGATATCAGCCCCAGCATTTT.

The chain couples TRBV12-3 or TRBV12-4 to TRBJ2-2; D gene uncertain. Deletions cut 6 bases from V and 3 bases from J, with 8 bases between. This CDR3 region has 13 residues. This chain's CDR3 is CASRKDDTGELFF. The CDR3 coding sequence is TGTGCCAGCAGGAAAGACGACACCGGGGAGCTGTTTTTT.

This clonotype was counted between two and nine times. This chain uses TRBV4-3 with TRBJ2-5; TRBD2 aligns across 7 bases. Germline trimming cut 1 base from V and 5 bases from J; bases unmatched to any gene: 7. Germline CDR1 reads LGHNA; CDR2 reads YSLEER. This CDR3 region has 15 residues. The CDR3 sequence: CASSQVRTSHETQYF. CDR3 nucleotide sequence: TGCGCCAGCAGCCAAGTTCGGACTAGTCACGAGACCCAGTACTTC.

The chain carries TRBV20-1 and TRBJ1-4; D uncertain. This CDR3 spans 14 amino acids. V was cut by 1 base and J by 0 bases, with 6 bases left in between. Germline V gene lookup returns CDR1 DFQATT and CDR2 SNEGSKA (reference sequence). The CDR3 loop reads CSARVGTTNEKLFF. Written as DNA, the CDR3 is TGCAGTGCTAGAGTTGGGACAACTAATGAAAAACTGTTTTTT.

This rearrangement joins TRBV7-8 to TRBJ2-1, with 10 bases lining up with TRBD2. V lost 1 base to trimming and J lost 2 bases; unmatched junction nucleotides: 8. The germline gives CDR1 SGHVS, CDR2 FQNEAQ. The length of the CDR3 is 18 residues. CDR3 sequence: CASSLGLAGAVAYNEQFF. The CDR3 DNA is TGTGCCAGCAGCTTAGGTCTAGCGGGAGCAGTAGCCTACAATGAGCAGTTCTTC.

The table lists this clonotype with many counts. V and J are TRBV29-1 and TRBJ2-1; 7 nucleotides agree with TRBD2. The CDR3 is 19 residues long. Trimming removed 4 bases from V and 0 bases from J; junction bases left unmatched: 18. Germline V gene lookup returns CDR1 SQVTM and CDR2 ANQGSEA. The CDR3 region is CSVGGEGMGITSSYNEQFF. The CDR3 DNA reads TGCAGCGTTGGAGGGGAGGGAATGGGAATAACAAGCTCCTACAATGAGCAGTTCTTC.

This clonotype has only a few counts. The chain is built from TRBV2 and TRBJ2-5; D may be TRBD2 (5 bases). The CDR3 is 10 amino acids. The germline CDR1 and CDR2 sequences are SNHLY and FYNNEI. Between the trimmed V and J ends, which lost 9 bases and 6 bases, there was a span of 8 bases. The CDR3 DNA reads TGTGCCAGTCTCGGGAAGACCCAGTACTTC. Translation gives CASLGKTQYF.

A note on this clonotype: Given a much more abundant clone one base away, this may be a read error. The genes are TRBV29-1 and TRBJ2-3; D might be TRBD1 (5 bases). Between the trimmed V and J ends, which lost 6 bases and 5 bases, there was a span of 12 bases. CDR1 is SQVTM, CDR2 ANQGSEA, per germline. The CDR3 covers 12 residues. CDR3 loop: CSVMEGVDTQYF. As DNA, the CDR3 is TGCAGCGTGATGGAAGGGGTAGATACGCAGTATTTT.

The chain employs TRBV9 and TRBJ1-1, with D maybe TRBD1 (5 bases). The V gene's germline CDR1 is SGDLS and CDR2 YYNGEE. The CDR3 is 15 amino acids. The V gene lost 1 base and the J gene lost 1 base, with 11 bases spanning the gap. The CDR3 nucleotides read TGTGCCAGCAGCGTAATGCCGGGACCGAACACTGAAGCTTTCTTT. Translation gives CASSVMPGPNTEAFF.

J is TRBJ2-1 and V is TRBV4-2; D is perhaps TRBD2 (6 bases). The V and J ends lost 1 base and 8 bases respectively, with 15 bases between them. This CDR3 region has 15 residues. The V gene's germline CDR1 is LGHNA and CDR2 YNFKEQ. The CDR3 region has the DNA TGTGCCAGCAGCCAAGTCACGGGACTCCTCCATGAGCAGTTCTTC. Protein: CASSQVTGLLHEQFF.

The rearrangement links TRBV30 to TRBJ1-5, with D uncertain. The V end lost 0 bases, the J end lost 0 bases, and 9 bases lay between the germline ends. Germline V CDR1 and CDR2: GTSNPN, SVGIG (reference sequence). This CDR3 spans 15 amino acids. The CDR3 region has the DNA TGTGCCTGGAGTGTCAGCTACCATAGCAATCAGCCCCAGCATTTT. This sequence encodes CAWSVSYHSNQPQHF.

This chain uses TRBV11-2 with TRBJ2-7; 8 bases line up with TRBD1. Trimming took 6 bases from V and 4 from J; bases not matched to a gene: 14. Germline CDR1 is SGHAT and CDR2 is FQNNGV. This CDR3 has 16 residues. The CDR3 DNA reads TGTGCCAGCAGATCAATCCGGGACAGGAGCTTTTACGAGCAGTACTTC. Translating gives CASRSIRDRSFYEQYF.

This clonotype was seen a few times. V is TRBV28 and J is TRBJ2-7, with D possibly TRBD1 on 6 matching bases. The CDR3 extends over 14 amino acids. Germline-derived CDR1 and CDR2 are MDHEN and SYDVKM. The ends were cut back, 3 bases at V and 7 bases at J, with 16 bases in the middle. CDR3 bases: TGTGCCAGCAGTTTTGAGAACAGGGACAATGAGCAGTACTTC. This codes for CASSFENRDNEQYF. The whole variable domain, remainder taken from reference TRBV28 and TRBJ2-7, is DVKVTQSSRYLVKRTGEKVFLECVQDMDHENMFWYRQDPGLGLRLIYFSYDVKMKEKGDIPEGYSVSREKKERFSLILESASTNQTSMYLCASSFENRDNEQYFGPGTRLTVT.

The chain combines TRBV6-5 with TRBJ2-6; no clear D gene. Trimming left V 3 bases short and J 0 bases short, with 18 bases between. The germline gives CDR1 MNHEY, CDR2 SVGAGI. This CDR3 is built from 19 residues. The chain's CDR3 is CASSYLRALGGSGANVLTF. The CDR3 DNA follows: TGTGCCAGCAGTTATCTTCGGGCCTTAGGTGGCTCTGGGGCCAACGTCCTGACTTTC.

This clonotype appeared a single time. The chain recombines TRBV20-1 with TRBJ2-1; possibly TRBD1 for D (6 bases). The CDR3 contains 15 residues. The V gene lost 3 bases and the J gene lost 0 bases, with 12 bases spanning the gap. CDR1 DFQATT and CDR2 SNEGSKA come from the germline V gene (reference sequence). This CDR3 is CSASGQLSSYNEQFF. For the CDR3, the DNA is TGCAGTGCTAGTGGACAGTTAAGCTCCTACAATGAGCAGTTCTTC.

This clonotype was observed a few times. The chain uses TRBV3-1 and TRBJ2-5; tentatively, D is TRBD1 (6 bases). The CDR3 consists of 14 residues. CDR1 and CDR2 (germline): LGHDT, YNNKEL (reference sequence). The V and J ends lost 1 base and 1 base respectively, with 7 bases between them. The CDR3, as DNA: TGTGCCAGCAGCCAAGTAGGGGGCCAAGAGACCCAGTACTTC. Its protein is CASSQVGGQETQYF.

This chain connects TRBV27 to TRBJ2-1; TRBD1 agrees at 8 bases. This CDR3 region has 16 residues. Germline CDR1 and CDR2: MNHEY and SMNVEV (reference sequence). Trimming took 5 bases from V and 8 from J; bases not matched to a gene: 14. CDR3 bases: TGTGCCAGCAGTCCCGGGACAGGCGCGAGTATATATGAGCAGTTCTTC. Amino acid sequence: CASSPGTGASIYEQFF.

CDR3: CASSSTGAETQYF. The CDR3 nucleotides read TGTGCCAGCAGTTCGACGGGAGCAGAGACCCAGTACTTC. The chain couples TRBV28 to TRBJ2-5; TRBD2 might be the D (6 bases). The germline V gene has CDR1 MDHEN and CDR2 SYDVKM. The CDR3 runs to 13 residues. The ends were cut back, 4 bases at V and 4 bases at J, with 10 bases in the middle.

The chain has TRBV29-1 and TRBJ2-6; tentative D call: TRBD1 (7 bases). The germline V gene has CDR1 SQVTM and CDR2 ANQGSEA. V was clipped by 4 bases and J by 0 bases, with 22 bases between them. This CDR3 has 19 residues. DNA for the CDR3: TGCAGCGTTGGGCGGGACAACAGGGGATCGGGCTCTGGGGCCAACGTCCTGACTTTC. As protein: CSVGRDNRGSGSGANVLTF.